A selection of T cell receptor beta chains follows, all from one sample in a study of shared clonotypes between healthy human individuals. Repertoires were generated with immunoSEQ multiplex PCR, while TCRdb's copy carries only in-frame clones and drops some. The table has 1.6 million or so clones, roughly 96% seen once. Sequenced material: naive CD4+ T cells sorted from blood. These receptors were taken from a man aged 30 to 39 in good health. CDR3s include the opening cysteine and the closing phenylalanine or tryptophan. A D gene is named only where the DNA matches it firmly. Expanded clones get a size class; other rows say once, few or many, or leave the size out.

clone_size cdr3_length j_call d_call v_call cdr3_aa cdr3_nt
. 14 TRBJ1-5 . TRBV15 CATSRDRVNQPQHF TGTGCCACCAGCAGAGATAGGGTCAATCAGCCCCAGCATTTT
. 16 TRBJ2-1 TRBD2 TRBV27 CASSPRSGVGTNEQFF TGTGCCAGCAGCCCTCGCAGCGGGGTGGGAACCAATGAGCAGTTCTTC
. 13 TRBJ1-1 . TRBV2 CASTSRTNTEAFF TGTGCCAGCACAAGCAGAACGAACACTGAAGCTTTCTTT
. 13 TRBJ2-5 . TRBV10-3 CAIKGTIRETQYF TGTGCCATCAAGGGGACAATAAGGGAGACCCAGTACTTC
. 14 TRBJ1-4 TRBD1 TRBV7-8 CASSRTGANEKLFF TGTGCCAGCAGCCGCACAGGGGCTAATGAAAAACTGTTTTTT
. 13 TRBJ1-2 TRBD1 TRBV25-1 CASRTGGNYGYTF TGTGCCAGCAGGACAGGGGGGAACTATGGCTACACCTTC
. 13 TRBJ1-2 . TRBV5-4 CASTQGRSNGYTF TGTGCCAGCACCCAGGGCCGTTCCAATGGCTACACCTTC
. 15 TRBJ2-1 TRBD2 TRBV11-2 CASSPARTSGREQFF TGTGCCAGCAGCCCTGCGCGGACTAGCGGACGTGAGCAGTTCTTC
. 14 TRBJ2-1 TRBD2 TRBV15 CATKQREAYNEQFF TGTGCCACCAAACAGCGGGAGGCTTACAATGAGCAGTTCTTC
. 16 TRBJ2-1 TRBD2 TRBV5-4 CASSTELAGLSNEQFF TGTGCCAGCAGTACCGAACTAGCGGGTCTTTCCAATGAGCAGTTCTTC
. 15 TRBJ2-5 TRBD1 TRBV11-3 CASSLNQGAQETQYF TGTGCCAGCAGCTTAAATCAGGGGGCACAGGAGACCCAGTACTTC
. 14 TRBJ2-1 . TRBV18 CASSPPGSHNEQFF TGTGCCAGCTCACCACCCGGTAGCCACAATGAGCAGTTCTTC
. 13 TRBJ2-4 . TRBV7-2 CASSPDNKNIQYF TGTGCCAGCAGCCCGGACAACAAAAACATTCAGTACTTC
. 14 TRBJ2-7 TRBD2 TRBV6-5 CASSLSGRAREQYF TGTGCCAGCAGTCTTAGCGGGAGGGCCCGGGAGCAGTACTTC
. 17 TRBJ2-5 TRBD1 TRBV5-5 CASSRRPPGQGGETQYF TGTGCCAGCAGCCGACGACCGCCTGGACAGGGGGGGGAGACCCAGTACTTC
. 17 TRBJ2-1 . TRBV19 CASSTLGQIISYNEQFF TGTGCCAGTAGTACCCTCGGACAGATTATCTCCTACAATGAGCAGTTCTTC
. 15 TRBJ1-2 TRBD1 TRBV6-6 CASSPRTGSPYGYTF TGTGCCAGCAGCCCCCGGACAGGGTCCCCGTATGGCTACACCTTC
. 15 TRBJ2-7 . TRBV7-2 CASSLVGVLVNEQYF TGTGCCAGCAGCTTAGTAGGTGTCTTAGTCAACGAGCAGTACTTC
. 15 TRBJ2-5 . TRBV9 CASSPNNRAQETQYF TGTGCCAGCAGCCCAAACAATAGGGCTCAAGAGACCCAGTACTTC
. 13 TRBJ2-6 . TRBV2 CASDNSGANVLTF TGTGCCAGCGACAATTCTGGGGCCAACGTCCTGACTTTC
. 15 TRBJ2-1 . TRBV7-2 CASSPDPRTVGEQFF TGTGCCAGCAGCCCGGATCCAAGGACTGTGGGTGAGCAGTTCTTC
. 15 TRBJ2-1 TRBD2 TRBV11-3 CASSLTGTSWAEQFF TGTGCCAGCAGCTTAACCGGGACTAGTTGGGCTGAGCAGTTCTTC
. 16 TRBJ2-3 TRBD2 TRBV5-1 CASSLGGLAGSDTQYF TGCGCCAGCAGCTTGGGAGGACTAGCGGGTTCCGATACGCAGTATTTT
. 16 TRBJ2-2 TRBD2 TRBV2 CASSYRRELRTGELFF TGTGCCAGCAGCTATCGGCGGGAGTTGCGGACCGGGGAGCTGTTTTTT
once 13 TRBJ2-5 . TRBV2 CASSGGGPETQYF TGTGCCAGCAGTGGAGGAGGGCCGGAGACCCAGTACTTC
. 14 TRBJ1-1 . TRBV18 CASSEQGIVTEAFF TGTGCCAGCTCAGAACAGGGTATCGTCACTGAAGCTTTCTTT
. 16 TRBJ2-3 . TRBV5-1 CASSLDRGDITDTQYF TGCGCCAGCAGCTTGGATCGCGGAGACATCACAGATACGCAGTATTTT
. 16 TRBJ1-5 TRBD1 TRBV19 CASSIWRGPGNQPQHF TGTGCCAGTAGTATTTGGAGGGGGCCCGGCAATCAGCCCCAGCATTTT
. 12 TRBJ2-3 . TRBV4-1 CASSQVLDTQYF TGCGCCAGCAGCCAAGTTCTCGATACGCAGTATTTT
once 18 TRBJ2-3 TRBD2 TRBV9 CASRAGLAGDGGLDTQYF TGTGCCAGCAGGGCTGGACTAGCGGGAGACGGGGGTCTAGATACGCAGTATTTT
. 12 TRBJ2-7 . TRBV5-4 CASSLNGYEQYF TGTGCCAGCAGCTTGAACGGGTACGAGCAGTACTTC
. 17 TRBJ2-1 TRBD2 TRBV5-4 CASSLGTGTSAHNEQFF TGTGCCAGCAGCTTGGGAACCGGGACTAGCGCACACAATGAGCAGTTCTTC
. 15 TRBJ2-3 . TRBV28 CASSAPGLPTDTQYF TGTGCCAGCAGTGCCCCGGGACTGCCCACAGATACGCAGTATTTT